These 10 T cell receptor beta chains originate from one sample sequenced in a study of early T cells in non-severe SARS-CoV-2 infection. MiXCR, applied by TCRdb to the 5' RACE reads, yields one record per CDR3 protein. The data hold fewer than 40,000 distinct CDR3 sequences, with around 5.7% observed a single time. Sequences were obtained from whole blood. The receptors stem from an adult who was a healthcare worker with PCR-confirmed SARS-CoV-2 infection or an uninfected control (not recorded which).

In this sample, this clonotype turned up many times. CDR3: CSARRLAGSYNEQFF. CDR3 bases: TGCAGTGCTAGACGTCTAGCGGGATCCTACAATGAGCAGTTCTTC. The chain has TRBV20-1 and TRBJ2-1, with 9 bases matching TRBD2. The V gene end was trimmed by 2 bases and the J gene end by 1 base; junction bases not matched to a gene: 3. Germline V gene lookup returns CDR1 DFQATT and CDR2 SNEGSKA (reference sequence). There are 15 residues in the CDR3.

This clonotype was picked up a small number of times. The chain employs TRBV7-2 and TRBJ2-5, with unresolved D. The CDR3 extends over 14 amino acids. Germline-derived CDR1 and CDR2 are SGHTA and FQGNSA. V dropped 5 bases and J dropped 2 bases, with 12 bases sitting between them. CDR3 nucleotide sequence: TGTGCCAGCAGCCCTTGGCGGCGGCAAGAGACCCAGTACTTC. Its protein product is CASSPWRRQETQYF.

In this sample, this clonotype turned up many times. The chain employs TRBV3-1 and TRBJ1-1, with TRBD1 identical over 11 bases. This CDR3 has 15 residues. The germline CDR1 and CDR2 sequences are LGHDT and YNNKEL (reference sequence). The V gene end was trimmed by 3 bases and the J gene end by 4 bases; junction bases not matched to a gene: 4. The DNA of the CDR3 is TGTGCCAGCAGCCACTGGACAGGGGGCCCCACTGAAGCTTTCTTT. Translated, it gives CASSHWTGGPTEAFF.

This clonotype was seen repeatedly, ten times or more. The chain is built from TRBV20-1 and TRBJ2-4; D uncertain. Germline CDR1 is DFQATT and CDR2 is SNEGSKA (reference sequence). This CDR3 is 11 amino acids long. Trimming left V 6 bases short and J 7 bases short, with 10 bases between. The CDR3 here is CSATIGNIQYF. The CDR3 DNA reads TGCAGTGCCACAATCGGGAACATTCAGTACTTC.

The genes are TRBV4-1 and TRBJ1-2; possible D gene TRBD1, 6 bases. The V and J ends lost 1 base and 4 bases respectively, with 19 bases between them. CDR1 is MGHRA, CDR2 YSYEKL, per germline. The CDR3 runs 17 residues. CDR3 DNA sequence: TGCGCCAGCAGCCAAGTTCTCGGGGGCCTCCCTCTCTATGGCTACACCTTC. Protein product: CASSQVLGGLPLYGYTF.

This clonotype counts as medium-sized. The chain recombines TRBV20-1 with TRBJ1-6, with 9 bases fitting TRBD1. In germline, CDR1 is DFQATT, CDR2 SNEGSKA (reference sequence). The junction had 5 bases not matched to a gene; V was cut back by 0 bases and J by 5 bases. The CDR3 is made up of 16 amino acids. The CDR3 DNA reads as TGCAGTGCTAGAGACCCCAGACAGGGGGATAATTCACCCCTCCACTTT. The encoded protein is CSARDPRQGDNSPLHF.

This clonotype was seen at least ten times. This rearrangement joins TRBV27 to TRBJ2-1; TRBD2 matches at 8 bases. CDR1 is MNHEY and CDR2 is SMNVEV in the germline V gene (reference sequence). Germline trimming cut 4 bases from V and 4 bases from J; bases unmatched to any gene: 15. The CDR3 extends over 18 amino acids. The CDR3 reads CASSSFLYAGGPYNEQFF. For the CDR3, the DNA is TGTGCCAGCAGTTCCTTCCTCTACGCGGGAGGCCCATACAATGAGCAGTTCTTC.

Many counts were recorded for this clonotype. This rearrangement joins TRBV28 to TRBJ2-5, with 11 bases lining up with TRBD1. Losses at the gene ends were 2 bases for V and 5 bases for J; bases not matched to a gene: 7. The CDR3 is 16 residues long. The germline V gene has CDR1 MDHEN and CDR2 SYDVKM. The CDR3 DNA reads TGTGCCAGCAGTTTAGGCGGACAGGGGGCGCGTGAGACCCAGTACTTC. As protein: CASSLGGQGARETQYF.

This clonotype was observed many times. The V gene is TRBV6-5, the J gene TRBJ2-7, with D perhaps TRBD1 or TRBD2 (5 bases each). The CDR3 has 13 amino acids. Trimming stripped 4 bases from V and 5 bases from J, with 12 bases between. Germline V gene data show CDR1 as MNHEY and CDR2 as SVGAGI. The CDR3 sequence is CASSFPGTHEQYF. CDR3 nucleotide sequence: TGTGCCAGCAGTTTCCCAGGGACCCACGAGCAGTACTTC.

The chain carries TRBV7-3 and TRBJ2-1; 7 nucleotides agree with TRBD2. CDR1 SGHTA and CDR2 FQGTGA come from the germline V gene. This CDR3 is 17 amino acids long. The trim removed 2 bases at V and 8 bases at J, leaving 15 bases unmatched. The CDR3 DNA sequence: TGTGCCAGCAGCTTATTAGGTGGGAGGGGAGATATCGATGAGCAGTTCTTC. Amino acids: CASSLLGGRGDIDEQFF.